Listed below are T cell receptor beta chains from one sample, sequenced in a study of beta chain features in type 1 diabetes. Method: immunoSEQ multiplex PCR; TCRdb's copy keeps in-frame clones and lacks some. The table has roughly 130,000 clones, around a tenth seen once. The specimen was central memory CD4+ T cells from blood. These receptors all come from a young man in good health. Each CDR3 is given with its conserved first and last residue. D genes are given only for firm matches. Where a row states a size, it is once, few, many or the class of an expanded clone; other rows omit it.

v_gene,abundance,j_gene,d_gene,CDR3aa,CDR3nt
TRBV6-6,few,TRBJ1-5,.,CASRSSGTNQPQHF,TGTGCCAGCAGGAGTTCTGGGACAAATCAGCCCCAGCATTTT
TRBV5-4,few,TRBJ2-6,.,CASSPHPGSGANVLTF,TGTGCCAGCAGCCCCCACCCCGGGTCAGGGGCCAACGTCCTGACTTTC
TRBV15,.,TRBJ1-3,.,CATSRGSGNTIYF,TGTGCCACCAGCCGGGGCTCTGGAAACACCATATATTTT
TRBV6-1,.,TRBJ1-2,.,CASSGTDSRGYTF,TGTGCCAGCAGTGGAACTGACAGTCGGGGCTACACCTTC
TRBV5-1,few,TRBJ1-1,.,CASSVPGEAFF,TGCGCCAGCAGCGTCCCAGGAGAAGCTTTCTTT
TRBV11-2,few,TRBJ1-1,.,CASSSFRGITEAFF,TGTGCCAGCAGCTCCTTCAGGGGAATCACTGAAGCTTTCTTT
TRBV5-1,once,TRBJ2-3,TRBD2,CASSLGPSGSTDTQYF,TGCGCCAGCAGCTTGGGGCCTAGCGGAAGCACAGATACGCAGTATTTT
TRBV30,.,TRBJ1-5,.,CAWSAGNSNQPQHF,TGTGCCTGGAGTGCGGGGAATAGCAATCAGCCCCAGCATTTT
TRBV27,few,TRBJ1-6,.,CASSAGFGNSPLHF,TGTGCCAGCAGTGCAGGGTTCGGGAATTCACCCCTCCACTTT
TRBV6-5,few,TRBJ2-5,.,CASGVSVQETQYF,TGTGCCAGCGGTGTCAGCGTCCAAGAGACCCAGTACTTC
TRBV18,.,TRBJ1-2,TRBD1,CASSPDRDGYTF,TGTGCCAGCTCCCCCGACAGGGATGGCTACACCTTC
TRBV2,few,TRBJ1-1,.,CASKLRRVTEAFF,TGTGCCAGCAAATTACGAAGAGTCACTGAAGCTTTCTTT
TRBV5-1,.,TRBJ2-7,.,CASSLDLRTANYEQYF,TGCGCCAGCAGCTTGGACTTGAGGACAGCTAACTACGAGCAGTACTTC
TRBV11-2,.,TRBJ1-2,.,CASDRGGRGYGYTF,TGTGCCAGCGATAGGGGCGGCAGGGGCTATGGCTACACCTTC
TRBV7-2,few,TRBJ1-6,.,CASSLGLAEYNSPLHF,TGTGCCAGCAGCTTAGGACTAGCCGAGTATAATTCACCCCTCCACTTT
TRBV5-1,few,TRBJ2-3,TRBD2,CASSTSSGGGDTQYF,TGCGCCAGCAGCACATCTAGCGGGGGGGGAGATACGCAGTATTTT
TRBV7-9,.,TRBJ2-7,TRBD1,CASSSTGYYEQYF,TGTGCCAGCAGTTCGACAGGGTATTACGAGCAGTACTTC
TRBV5-1,few,TRBJ2-7,TRBD1,CASSSSGGYEQYF,TGCGCCAGCAGCTCCTCAGGGGGCTACGAGCAGTACTTC
TRBV7-6,.,TRBJ2-7,TRBD2,CASSTPSSGGSYEQYF,TGTGCCAGCAGCACTCCTTCTAGCGGGGGGTCGTACGAGCAGTACTTC
TRBV7-9,few,TRBJ2-7,TRBD1,CASSPLGTGVLYEQYF,TGTGCCAGCAGCCCTCTAGGGACAGGGGTTCTCTACGAGCAGTACTTC
TRBV2,few,TRBJ2-1,TRBD1,CACGQESSYNEQFF,TGTGCCTGCGGACAGGAGAGCTCCTACAATGAGCAGTTCTTC
TRBV7-6,.,TRBJ1-1,.,CASSDRNTEAFF,TGTGCCAGCAGCGACAGGAACACTGAAGCTTTCTTT
TRBV7-8,few,TRBJ2-7,TRBD1,CASSLQGQGGEQYF,TGTGCCAGCAGCTTACAGGGACAGGGAGGCGAGCAGTACTTC
TRBV7-2,.,TRBJ2-1,TRBD2,CASSPTSGAYNEQFF,TGTGCCAGCAGTCCAACTAGCGGGGCCTACAATGAGCAGTTCTTC